This is a list of T cell receptor beta chains from one sample in a study of CXCR3-negative and CXCR3-positive naive CD8 T cells. TCRdb derives one entry per CDR3 protein from the 5' RACE reads, leaving out DNA. This sample's clone table lists about 45,000 distinct CDR3 sequences. The sample was memory CD8+ T cells from blood. These receptors all stem from a human donor in good health. Some clones in this sample may be carry-over from other donors' samples. Each CDR3 is given with its conserved first and last residue. Expanded clones get a size class; other rows say once, few or many, or leave the size out.

v_gene	j_gene	abundance	CDR3aa
TRBV20-1	TRBJ2-3	NA	CSARDGADTQYF
TRBV29-1	TRBJ2-2	NA	CSVVWDTGELFF
TRBV12-3/TRBV12-4	TRBJ1-1	NA	CASRPDTLNTEAFF
TRBV12-3/TRBV12-4	TRBJ2-7	NA	CASSLYERVQGQYF
TRBV28	TRBJ2-7	NA	CASSFPGRAYEQYF
TRBV7-3	TRBJ1-1	NA	CASSLIRGGLVLWNTEAFF
TRBV4-3	TRBJ2-3	NA	CASSQDRADTDTQYF
TRBV19	TRBJ2-1	NA	CASKRTGAYNEQFF
TRBV28	TRBJ2-7	NA	CASSRVRPYEQYF
TRBV12-3/TRBV12-4	TRBJ2-3	NA	CASSLHSWSSSTDTQYF
TRBV7-3	TRBJ1-2	NA	CASSLEGGPAVYGYTF
TRBV4-3	TRBJ2-1	NA	CASSQEAPGTVNEQFF
TRBV9	TRBJ1-5	NA	CASSVGTDNQPQHF
TRBV4-3	TRBJ2-7	NA	CASSLGTGAYEQYF
TRBV5-1	TRBJ1-2	NA	CASSFDRAHNYGYTF
TRBV7-9	TRBJ1-1	NA	CASSLAPGTEAFF
TRBV7-6	TRBJ2-5	NA	CASGDYQETQYF
TRBV7-9	TRBJ2-7	NA	CASSAQFPSGDRGYEQYF
TRBV11-2	TRBJ2-3	medium-sized	CASSLELGRGVKDTQYF
TRBV7-9	TRBJ2-1	NA	CASTLGPNNEQFF
TRBV12-3/TRBV12-4	TRBJ1-1	NA	CASSLTVRNTEAFF
TRBV7-2	TRBJ2-7	NA	CASSPPGGSYEQYF
TRBV5-1	TRBJ2-1	NA	CASSPGLAGGGQFF
TRBV6-2/TRBV6-3	TRBJ2-5	NA	CASSWIAGAYQETQYF
TRBV6-1	TRBJ2-1	NA	CASSEVTGLAGRNEQFF
TRBV7-9	TRBJ2-1	NA	CASSLVLVTYNEQFF
TRBV27	TRBJ2-3	NA	CASSYAAAPDTQYF
TRBV29-1	TRBJ2-7	NA	CSVARTDQGYEQYF
TRBV14	TRBJ2-3	NA	CASSQVLLDLSTDTQYF
TRBV12-3/TRBV12-4	TRBJ2-1	NA	CASSLGQGVYNEQFF
TRBV29-1	TRBJ2-1	NA	CSETDRDNEQFF
TRBV6-5	TRBJ2-5	NA	CASSYSKGVKGGETQYF
TRBV5-6	TRBJ2-7	medium-sized	CASSSRGRFYEQYF
TRBV29-1	TRBJ1-1	NA	CSVLQGGAEAFF
TRBV30	TRBJ1-3	NA	CAWSAGASGNTIYF
TRBV20-1	TRBJ2-7	NA	CSATSSTSYEQYF
TRBV5-4	TRBJ2-7	NA	CASSLAGATYEQYF
TRBV4-3	TRBJ2-7	NA	CASSPSGGRDYEQYF
TRBV27	TRBJ2-7	NA	CASSLGQGYNEQYF
TRBV6-2/TRBV6-3	TRBJ2-7	NA	CASSLTGSSYEQYF
TRBV20-1	TRBJ1-1	NA	CSPRIVRVGYTEAFF
TRBV6-6	TRBJ2-5	NA	CASSPTSGDFQETQYF
TRBV10-2	TRBJ1-5	NA	CASSVSGNQPQHF
TRBV6-2/TRBV6-3	TRBJ2-1	NA	CASSLKLAGAYNEQFF
TRBV6-2/TRBV6-3	TRBJ2-1	NA	CASSRDMFSYNEQFF
TRBV9	TRBJ2-5	NA	CASSVGDSPWGTQYF
TRBV9	TRBJ1-3	NA	CASSGRSSGNTIYF
TRBV29-1	TRBJ2-1	NA	CSVETPNEQFF
TRBV7-6	TRBJ2-7	NA	CASSLEGSGGYEQYF
TRBV4-3	TRBJ2-5	NA	CASSQDGGLETQYF
TRBV20-1	TRBJ2-1	NA	CSGPGESSYNEQFF
TRBV29-1	TRBJ2-5	NA	CSVFRGFQETQYF
TRBV9	TRBJ2-1	NA	CASSYRGQAEQFF